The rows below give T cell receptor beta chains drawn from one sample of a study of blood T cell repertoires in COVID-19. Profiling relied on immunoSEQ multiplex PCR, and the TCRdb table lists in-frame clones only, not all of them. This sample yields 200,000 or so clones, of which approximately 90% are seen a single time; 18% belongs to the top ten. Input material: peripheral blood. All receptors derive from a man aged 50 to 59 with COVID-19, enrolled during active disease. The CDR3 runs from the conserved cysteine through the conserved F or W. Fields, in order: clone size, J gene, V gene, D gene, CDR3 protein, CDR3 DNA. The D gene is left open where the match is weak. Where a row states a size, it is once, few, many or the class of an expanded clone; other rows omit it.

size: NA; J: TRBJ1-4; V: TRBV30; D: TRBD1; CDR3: CAWRQTGVNEKLFF; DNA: TGTGCCTGGAGACAGACAGGGGTTAATGAAAAACTGTTTTTT
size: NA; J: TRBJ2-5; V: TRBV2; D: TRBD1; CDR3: CASSGTAIETQYF; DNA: TGTGCCAGCAGCGGGACAGCGATAGAGACCCAGTACTTC
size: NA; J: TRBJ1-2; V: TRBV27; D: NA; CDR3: CASSHLPGRDYGYTF; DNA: TGTGCCAGCAGTCACCTTCCCGGGAGGGACTATGGCTACACCTTC
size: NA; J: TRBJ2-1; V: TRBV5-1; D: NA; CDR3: CASSSRTGRLNEQFF; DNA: TGCGCCAGCAGCTCACGGACTGGCAGACTCAATGAGCAGTTCTTC
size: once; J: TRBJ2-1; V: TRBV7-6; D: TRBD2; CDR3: CASSPRLPSGANNEQFF; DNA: TGTGCCAGCAGCCCACGCCTCCCTAGCGGAGCCAACAATGAGCAGTTCTTC
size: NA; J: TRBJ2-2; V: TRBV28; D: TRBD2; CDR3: CASSFWGLAGGPGELFF; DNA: TGTGCCAGCAGTTTCTGGGGACTAGCGGGGGGGCCCGGGGAGCTGTTTTTT
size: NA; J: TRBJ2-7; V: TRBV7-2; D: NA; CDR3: CASSRSYEQYF; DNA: TGTGCCAGCAGCCGGTCCTACGAGCAGTACTTC
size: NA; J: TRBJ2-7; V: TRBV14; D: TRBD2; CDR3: CASSQLAGMGEQYF; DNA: TGTGCCAGCAGCCAACTAGCGGGAATGGGCGAGCAGTACTTC
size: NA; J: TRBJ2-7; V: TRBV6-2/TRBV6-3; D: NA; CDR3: CASSPPTGSYEQYF; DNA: TGTGCCAGCAGTCCGCCGACAGGATCCTACGAGCAGTACTTC
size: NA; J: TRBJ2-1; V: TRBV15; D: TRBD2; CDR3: CATSRPLAGGLSEQFF; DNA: TGTGCCACCAGCAGACCTCTAGCGGGAGGATTGAGTGAGCAGTTCTTC
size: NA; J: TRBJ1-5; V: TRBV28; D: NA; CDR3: CASSLGGLRNQPQHF; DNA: TGTGCCAGCAGTTTGGGGGGTTTAAGAAATCAGCCCCAGCATTTT
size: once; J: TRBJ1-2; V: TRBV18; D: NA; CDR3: CASSPQGGGNGYTF; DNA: TGTGCCAGCTCACCCCAGGGAGGCGGTAATGGCTACACCTTC
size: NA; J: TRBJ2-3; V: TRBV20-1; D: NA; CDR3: CSASYRESTDTQYF; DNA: TGCAGTGCTAGTTACAGGGAGAGCACAGATACGCAGTATTTT
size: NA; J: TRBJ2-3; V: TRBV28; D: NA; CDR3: CASSPTRGLSTDTQYF; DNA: TGTGCCAGCAGCCCCACGCGGGGGCTGAGCACAGATACGCAGTATTTT
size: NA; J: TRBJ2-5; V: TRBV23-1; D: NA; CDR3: CASSQSSNSPRFETQYF; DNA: TGCGCCAGCAGTCAATCGAGTAACAGCCCCCGCTTTGAGACCCAGTACTTC
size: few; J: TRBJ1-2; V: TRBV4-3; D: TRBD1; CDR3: CASSQDRGRGNYGYTF; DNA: TGCGCCAGCAGCCAAGATCGGGGCAGGGGGAACTATGGCTACACCTTC
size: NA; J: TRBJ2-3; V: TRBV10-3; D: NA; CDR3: CAIRSVDTQYF; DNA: TGTGCCATCAGGAGCGTGGATACGCAGTATTTT
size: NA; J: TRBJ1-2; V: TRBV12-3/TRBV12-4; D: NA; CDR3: CASSSLRVGGYTF; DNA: TGTGCCAGCAGTTCTCTCAGGGTTGGTGGCTACACCTTC
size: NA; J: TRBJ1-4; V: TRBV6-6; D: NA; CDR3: CASSRQAAATNEKLFF; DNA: TGTGCCAGCAGTAGACAGGCGGCCGCAACTAATGAAAAACTGTTTTTT
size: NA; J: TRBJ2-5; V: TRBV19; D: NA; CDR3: CASSIDLGRQETQYF; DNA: TGTGCCAGTAGTATAGATCTGGGCAGACAAGAGACCCAGTACTTC
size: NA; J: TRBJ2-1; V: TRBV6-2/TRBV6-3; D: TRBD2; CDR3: CASSLYGLAGGPVKQFF; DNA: TGTGCCAGCAGTCTATACGGACTAGCGGGGGGACCAGTTAAGCAGTTCTTC
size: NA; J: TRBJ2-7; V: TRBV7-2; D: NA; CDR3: CASSLRQGDEQYF; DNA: TGTGCCAGCAGCTTACGCCAGGGTGACGAGCAGTACTTC
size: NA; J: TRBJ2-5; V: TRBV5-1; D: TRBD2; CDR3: CASSQGTSGRIQETQYF; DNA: TGCGCCAGCAGCCAAGGCACTAGCGGGAGGATCCAAGAGACCCAGTACTTC
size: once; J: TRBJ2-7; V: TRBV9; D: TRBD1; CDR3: CASSARTGTSYEQYF; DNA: TGTGCCAGCAGCGCGAGGACAGGGACCTCCTACGAGCAGTACTTC
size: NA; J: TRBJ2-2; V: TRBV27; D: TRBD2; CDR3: CASTPAGVGTGELFF; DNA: TGTGCCAGCACCCCAGCGGGAGTGGGTACCGGGGAGCTGTTTTTT
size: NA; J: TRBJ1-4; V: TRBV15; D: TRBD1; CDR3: CATSRDRYWGQGEEKLFF; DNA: TGTGCCACCAGCAGAGATCGATATTGGGGACAGGGTGAAGAAAAACTGTTTTTT
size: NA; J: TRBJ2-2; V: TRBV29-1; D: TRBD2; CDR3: CSSGKNTGELFF; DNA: TGCAGTAGCGGGAAGAACACCGGGGAGCTGTTTTTT
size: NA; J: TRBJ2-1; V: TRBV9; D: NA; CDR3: CASSVDRGGVSYNEQFF; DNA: TGTGCCAGCAGCGTAGATAGGGGGGGAGTCTCCTACAATGAGCAGTTCTTC